These T cell receptor beta chains were read from a single sample in a study of T cell responses to AZD1222 COVID-19 vaccine. Assay: immunoSEQ multiplex PCR; the TCRdb copy retains only in-frame clones and omits some. The sample contains 160,000 or so clones, roughly nine tenths of which appear only once. Here the sequenced sample was peripheral blood, taken 28 days after the second AZD1222 dose. Receptors originate from an adult who received the AZD1222 COVID-19 vaccine. Both conserved end residues are part of each CDR3. Each record gives: clone size, D gene, V gene, CDR3 protein. The D gene is left open where the match is weak. The size entry is marked missing in some rows and otherwise reads once, few, many or a size class.

clone size: .
D gene: TRBD1
V gene: TRBV29-1
CDR3 protein: CSVEIDDRGYEQYF

clone size: once
D gene: .
V gene: TRBV4-1
CDR3 protein: CASSQVLGNTIYF

clone size: .
D gene: .
V gene: TRBV6-6
CDR3 protein: CASSYQASSGNTIYF

clone size: .
D gene: .
V gene: TRBV18
CDR3 protein: CASSQDRVLMNTEAFF

clone size: .
D gene: .
V gene: TRBV5-1
CDR3 protein: CASSLGGDTYEQYF

clone size: .
D gene: .
V gene: TRBV3-1/TRBV3-2
CDR3 protein: CASSLSGTYGNTIYF

clone size: .
D gene: TRBD2
V gene: TRBV5-1
CDR3 protein: CASSPGTSVKTQYF

clone size: few
D gene: .
V gene: TRBV6-1
CDR3 protein: CASSERTWVGTEAFF

clone size: .
D gene: .
V gene: TRBV10-3
CDR3 protein: CANPYRVMNTEAFF

clone size: .
D gene: .
V gene: TRBV7-6
CDR3 protein: CASRRRQGLNTEAFF

clone size: once
D gene: .
V gene: TRBV12-3/TRBV12-4
CDR3 protein: CASSFSLTIYF

clone size: .
D gene: .
V gene: TRBV19
CDR3 protein: CASSPQGDRRASPLHF

clone size: .
D gene: TRBD2
V gene: TRBV27
CDR3 protein: CASSSFRGQEGLAGGRSEQFF

clone size: .
D gene: TRBD2
V gene: TRBV15
CDR3 protein: CATSRAAGGTYEQYF

clone size: few
D gene: TRBD2
V gene: TRBV5-1
CDR3 protein: CASSLVLAGGEQFF

clone size: .
D gene: TRBD1
V gene: TRBV2
CDR3 protein: CASSSGTGALHLNSPLHF

clone size: .
D gene: .
V gene: TRBV4-1
CDR3 protein: CASSQGMRGGRGGNEQFF

clone size: .
D gene: TRBD1
V gene: TRBV5-1
CDR3 protein: CASSLGTGRFTGELFF

clone size: .
D gene: .
V gene: TRBV30
CDR3 protein: CAWYIRAGSQGYTF

clone size: .
D gene: .
V gene: TRBV27
CDR3 protein: CASRRTGGGHYGYTF

clone size: .
D gene: .
V gene: TRBV19
CDR3 protein: CASSILGGYNEQFF

clone size: .
D gene: TRBD1
V gene: TRBV12-3/TRBV12-4
CDR3 protein: CASSPRTGGGYTF

clone size: .
D gene: .
V gene: TRBV29-1
CDR3 protein: CSVVGYGYTF

clone size: .
D gene: .
V gene: TRBV7-3
CDR3 protein: CASSLKPGSYEQYF

clone size: .
D gene: .
V gene: TRBV5-1
CDR3 protein: CASSETGEAFF

clone size: .
D gene: .
V gene: TRBV10-2
CDR3 protein: CASRPQGTTNYGYTF

clone size: .
D gene: .
V gene: TRBV4-1
CDR3 protein: CASSQTDRYEQYF

clone size: .
D gene: TRBD1
V gene: TRBV30
CDR3 protein: CACDRGGEPQHF

clone size: .
D gene: .
V gene: TRBV30
CDR3 protein: CAWSATGDTQYF

clone size: once
D gene: .
V gene: TRBV25-1
CDR3 protein: CASSAGSLAGTRGYEQYF

clone size: .
D gene: TRBD1
V gene: TRBV7-2
CDR3 protein: CASSLMTGGLSPLHF

clone size: .
D gene: TRBD1
V gene: TRBV27
CDR3 protein: CASSLRGPSSGANVLTF

clone size: .
D gene: .
V gene: TRBV18
CDR3 protein: CASSPSEQDGGYTF

clone size: .
D gene: .
V gene: TRBV7-3
CDR3 protein: CASSLTRVDEQYF

clone size: once
D gene: .
V gene: TRBV5-5
CDR3 protein: CASSGQGGTYEQYF

clone size: .
D gene: .
V gene: TRBV4-1
CDR3 protein: CASSQDSRNTEAFF

clone size: .
D gene: .
V gene: TRBV19
CDR3 protein: CASSIEATQYF

clone size: .
D gene: TRBD2
V gene: TRBV13
CDR3 protein: CASSSPRLAGGQETQYF

clone size: .
D gene: TRBD2
V gene: TRBV5-1
CDR3 protein: CASSSLAGGPPEQFF

clone size: .
D gene: TRBD1
V gene: TRBV18
CDR3 protein: CASSTTPRGTGLGNQPQHF

clone size: .
D gene: .
V gene: TRBV7-2
CDR3 protein: CASSHPSRNTEAFF

clone size: .
D gene: .
V gene: TRBV28
CDR3 protein: CATQGSRAQPQHF

clone size: .
D gene: .
V gene: TRBV30
CDR3 protein: CAWGNQGVEKLFF

clone size: .
D gene: TRBD2
V gene: TRBV10-3
CDR3 protein: CAISPTSAGATQATQYF

clone size: .
D gene: .
V gene: TRBV7-2
CDR3 protein: CASSLAGLPGDTQYF

clone size: .
D gene: .
V gene: TRBV28
CDR3 protein: CASRSTGEQYF

clone size: .
D gene: .
V gene: TRBV5-5
CDR3 protein: CASSLPGSGNTIYF

clone size: .
D gene: .
V gene: TRBV6-2/TRBV6-3
CDR3 protein: CASSYSPRAGSTEAFF

clone size: .
D gene: .
V gene: TRBV6-5
CDR3 protein: CASSPQGGAKYEQYF

clone size: .
D gene: .
V gene: TRBV7-9
CDR3 protein: CASSPSVATNEKLFF

clone size: few
D gene: .
V gene: TRBV30
CDR3 protein: CAWRQGSPLHF

clone size: .
D gene: TRBD1
V gene: TRBV29-1
CDR3 protein: CSADRGTDLRAFF

clone size: .
D gene: TRBD1
V gene: TRBV7-9
CDR3 protein: CASSSSTGRSYGYTF

clone size: .
D gene: TRBD1
V gene: TRBV7-3
CDR3 protein: CASSFGQGNEQFF

clone size: once
D gene: TRBD2
V gene: TRBV5-1
CDR3 protein: CASSSTSGRAAYNEQFF

clone size: .
D gene: TRBD2
V gene: TRBV19
CDR3 protein: CASSSSSGIYNEQFF

clone size: .
D gene: TRBD2
V gene: TRBV4-1
CDR3 protein: CASSPLTSGSLNEQFF

clone size: .
D gene: .
V gene: TRBV11-2
CDR3 protein: CASSSYLDSSGELFF